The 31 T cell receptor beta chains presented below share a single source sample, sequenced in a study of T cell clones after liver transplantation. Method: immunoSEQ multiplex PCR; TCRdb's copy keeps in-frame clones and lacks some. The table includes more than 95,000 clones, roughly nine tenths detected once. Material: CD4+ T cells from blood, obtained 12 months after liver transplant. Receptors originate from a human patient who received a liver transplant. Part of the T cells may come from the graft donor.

As DNA, the CDR3 is TGTGCCAGCAGTTTGCGTCCGGGACAGGGGCATGAAAAACTGTTTTTT. Translation gives CASSLRPGQGHEKLFF. The chain recombines TRBV27 with TRBJ1-4; 10 bases align to TRBD1. CDR1 is MNHEY, CDR2 SMNVEV, per germline (reference sequence). Trimming removed 3 bases from V and 6 bases from J; junction bases left unmatched: 7. The CDR3 runs 16 residues.

The CDR3 DNA reads TGTGCCAGCAGCGAAAGCCAGGGCCACTCCTACGAGCAGTACTTC. Translating gives CASSESQGHSYEQYF. The genes are TRBV9 and TRBJ2-7, with a tentative D call TRBD1 (5 bases). With 3 bases removed from V and 0 bases from J, the gap between germline ends came to 13 bases. CDR1 is SGDLS and CDR2 is YYNGEE in the germline V gene. This CDR3 has 15 amino acids.

The CDR3 reads CASRETGFNEKLFF. CDR3 nucleotides: TGTGCCAGCCGAGAGACAGGTTTTAATGAAAAACTGTTTTTT. The V gene is TRBV6-5, the J gene TRBJ1-4; D possibly corresponds to TRBD1 (6 bases). CDR3 length: 14 amino acids. Trimming stripped 8 bases from V and 4 bases from J, with 14 bases between. Germline V gives CDR1 MNHEY, CDR2 SVGAGI.

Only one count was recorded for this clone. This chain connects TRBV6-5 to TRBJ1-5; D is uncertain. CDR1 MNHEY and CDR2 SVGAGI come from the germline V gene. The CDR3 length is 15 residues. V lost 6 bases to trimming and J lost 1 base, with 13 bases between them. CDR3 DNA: TGTGCCAGCAGGGACGCCTCTGCGAGCAATCAGCCCCAGCATTTT. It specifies CASRDASASNQPQHF.

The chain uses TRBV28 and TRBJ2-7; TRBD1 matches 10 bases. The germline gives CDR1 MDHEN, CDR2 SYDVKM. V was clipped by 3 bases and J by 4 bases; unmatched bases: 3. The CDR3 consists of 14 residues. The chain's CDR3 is CASSFGQGVYEQYF. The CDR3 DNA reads TGTGCCAGCAGTTTTGGACAGGGGGTTTACGAGCAGTACTTC.

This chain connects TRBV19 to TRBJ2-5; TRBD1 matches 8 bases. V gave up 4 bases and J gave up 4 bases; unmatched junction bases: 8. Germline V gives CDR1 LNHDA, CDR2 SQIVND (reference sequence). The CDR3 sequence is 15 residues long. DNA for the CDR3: TGTGCCAGTAGTACAGGGGGCGGCCTAGGAGAGACCCAGTACTTC. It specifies CASSTGGGLGETQYF.

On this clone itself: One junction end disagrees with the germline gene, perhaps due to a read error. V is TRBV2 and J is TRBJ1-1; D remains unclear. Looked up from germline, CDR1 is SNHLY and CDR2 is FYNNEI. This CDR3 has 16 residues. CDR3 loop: CASSEVATTLNTEAFF. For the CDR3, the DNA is TGTGCCAGCAGCGAAGTGGCTACCACACTGAACACTGAAGCTTTCTTT.

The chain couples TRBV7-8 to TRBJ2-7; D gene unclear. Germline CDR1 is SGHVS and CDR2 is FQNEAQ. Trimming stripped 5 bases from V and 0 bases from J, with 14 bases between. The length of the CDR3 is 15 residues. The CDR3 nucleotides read TGTGCCAGCAGCACGAGAGAGGTCAGCTCCTACGAGCAGTACTTC. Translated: CASSTREVSSYEQYF.

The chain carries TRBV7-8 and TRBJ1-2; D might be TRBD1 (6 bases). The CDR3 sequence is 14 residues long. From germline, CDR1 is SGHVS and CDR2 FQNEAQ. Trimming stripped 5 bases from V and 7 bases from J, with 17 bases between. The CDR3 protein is CASSPMRGAGGYTF. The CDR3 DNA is TGTGCCAGCAGCCCCATGAGGGGGGCGGGTGGCTACACCTTC.

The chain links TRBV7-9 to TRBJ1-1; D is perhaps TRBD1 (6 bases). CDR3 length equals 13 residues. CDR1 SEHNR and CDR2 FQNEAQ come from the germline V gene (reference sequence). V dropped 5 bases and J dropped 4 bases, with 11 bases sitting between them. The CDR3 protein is CASSLGGSTEAFF. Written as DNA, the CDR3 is TGTGCCAGCAGCCTAGGGGGGAGCACTGAAGCTTTCTTT.

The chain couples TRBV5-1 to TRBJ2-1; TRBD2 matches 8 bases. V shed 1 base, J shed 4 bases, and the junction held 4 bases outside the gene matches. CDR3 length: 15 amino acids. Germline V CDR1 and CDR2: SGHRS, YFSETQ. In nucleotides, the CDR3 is TGCGCCAGCAGCTTGACTAGCGGACGATACAATGAGCAGTTCTTC. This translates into CASSLTSGRYNEQFF.

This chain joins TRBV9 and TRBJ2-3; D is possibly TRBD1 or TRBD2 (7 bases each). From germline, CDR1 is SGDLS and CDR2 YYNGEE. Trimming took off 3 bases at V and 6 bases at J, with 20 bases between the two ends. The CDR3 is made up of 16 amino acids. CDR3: CASSARGTAVSDTQYF. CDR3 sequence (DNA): TGTGCCAGCAGCGCGCGGGGGACAGCCGTTTCTGATACGCAGTATTTT.

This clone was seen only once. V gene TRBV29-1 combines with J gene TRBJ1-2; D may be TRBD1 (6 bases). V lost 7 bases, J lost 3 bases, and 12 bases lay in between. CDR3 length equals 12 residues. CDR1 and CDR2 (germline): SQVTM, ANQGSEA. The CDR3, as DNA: TGCAGCGCCAGGACAGAGGACTATGGCTACACCTTC. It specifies CSARTEDYGYTF. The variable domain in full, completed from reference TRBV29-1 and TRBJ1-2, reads SAVISQKPSRDICQRGTSLTIQCQVDSQVTMMFWYRQQPGQSLTLIATANQGSEATYESGFVIDKFPISRPNLTFSTLTVSNMSPEDSSIYLCSARTEDYGYTFGSGTRLTVV.

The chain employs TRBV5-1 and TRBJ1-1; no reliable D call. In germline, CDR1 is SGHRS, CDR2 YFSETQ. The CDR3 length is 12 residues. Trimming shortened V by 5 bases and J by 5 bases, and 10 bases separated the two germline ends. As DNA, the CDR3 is TGCGCCAGCAGGTTACGAGAGACTGAAGCTTTCTTT. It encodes CASRLRETEAFF.

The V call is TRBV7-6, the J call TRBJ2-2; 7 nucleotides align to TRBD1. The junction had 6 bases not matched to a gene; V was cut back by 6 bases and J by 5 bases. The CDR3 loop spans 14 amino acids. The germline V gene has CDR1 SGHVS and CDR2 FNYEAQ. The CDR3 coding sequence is TGTGCCAGCAGGAACGAGGGACAGACCGGGGAGCTGTTTTTT. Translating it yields CASRNEGQTGELFF.

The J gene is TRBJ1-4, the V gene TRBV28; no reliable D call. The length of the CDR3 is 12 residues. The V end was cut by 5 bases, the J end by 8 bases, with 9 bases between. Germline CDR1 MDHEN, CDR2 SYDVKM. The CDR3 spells CASSLLQEKLFF. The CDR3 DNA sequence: TGTGCCAGCAGTCTTCTCCAGGAAAAACTGTTTTTT. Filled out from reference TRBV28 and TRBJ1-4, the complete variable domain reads DVKVTQSSRYLVKRTGEKVFLECVQDMDHENMFWYRQDPGLGLRLIYFSYDVKMKEKGDIPEGYSVSREKKERFSLILESASTNQTSMYLCASSLLQEKLFFGSGTQLSVL.

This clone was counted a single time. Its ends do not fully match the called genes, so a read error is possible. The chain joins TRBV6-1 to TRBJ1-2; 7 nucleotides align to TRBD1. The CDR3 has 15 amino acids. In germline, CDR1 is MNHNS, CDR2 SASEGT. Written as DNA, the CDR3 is TGTGCCAGCAGGGAAGGGACAGAGAGGAACTATGGCTACACCTTC. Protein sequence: CASREGTERNYGYTF.

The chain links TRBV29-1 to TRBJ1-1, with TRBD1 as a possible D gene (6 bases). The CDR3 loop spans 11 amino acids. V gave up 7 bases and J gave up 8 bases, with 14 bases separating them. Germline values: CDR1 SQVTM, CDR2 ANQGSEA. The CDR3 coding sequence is TGCAGCGCTGGGGTTACAGGGGAAGCTTTCTTT. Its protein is CSAGVTGEAFF. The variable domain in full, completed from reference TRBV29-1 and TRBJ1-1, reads SAVISQKPSRDICQRGTSLTIQCQVDSQVTMMFWYRQQPGQSLTLIATANQGSEATYESGFVIDKFPISRPNLTFSTLTVSNMSPEDSSIYLCSAGVTGEAFFGQGTRLTVV.

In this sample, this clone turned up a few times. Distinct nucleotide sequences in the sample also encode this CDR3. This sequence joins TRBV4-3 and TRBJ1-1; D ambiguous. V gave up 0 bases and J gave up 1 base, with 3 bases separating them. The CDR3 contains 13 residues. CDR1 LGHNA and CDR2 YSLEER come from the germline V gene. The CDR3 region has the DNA TGCGCCAGCAGCCAAGACAGGAACACTGAAGCTTTCTTT. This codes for CASSQDRNTEAFF.

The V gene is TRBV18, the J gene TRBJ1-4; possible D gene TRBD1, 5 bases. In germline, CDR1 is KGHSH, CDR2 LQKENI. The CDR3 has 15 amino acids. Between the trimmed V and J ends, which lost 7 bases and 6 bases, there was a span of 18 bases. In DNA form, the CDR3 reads TGTGCCAGCTTCGGGGGTGCCCCCGGGGATGAAAAACTGTTTTTT. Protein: CASFGGAPGDEKLFF.

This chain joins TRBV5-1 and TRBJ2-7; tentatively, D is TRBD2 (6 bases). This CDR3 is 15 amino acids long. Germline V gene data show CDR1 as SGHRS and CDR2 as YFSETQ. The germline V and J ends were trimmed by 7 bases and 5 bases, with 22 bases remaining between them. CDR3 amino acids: CASGLTGGEANEQYF. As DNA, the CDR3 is TGCGCCAGCGGTCTCACCGGCGGGGAGGCGAACGAGCAGTACTTC.

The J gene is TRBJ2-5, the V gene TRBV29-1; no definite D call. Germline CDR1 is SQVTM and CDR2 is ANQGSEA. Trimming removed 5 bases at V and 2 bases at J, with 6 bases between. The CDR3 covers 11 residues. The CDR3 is CSVTKQETQYF. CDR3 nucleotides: TGCAGCGTTACGAAACAAGAGACCCAGTACTTC.

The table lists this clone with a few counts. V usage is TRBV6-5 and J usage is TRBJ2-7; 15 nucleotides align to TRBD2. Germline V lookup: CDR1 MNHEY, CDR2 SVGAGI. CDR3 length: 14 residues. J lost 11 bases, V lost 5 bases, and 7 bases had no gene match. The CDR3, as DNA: TGTGCCAGCAGTATGCCGGGACTAGCGGGAGGAGAGTACTTC. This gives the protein CASSMPGLAGGEYF.

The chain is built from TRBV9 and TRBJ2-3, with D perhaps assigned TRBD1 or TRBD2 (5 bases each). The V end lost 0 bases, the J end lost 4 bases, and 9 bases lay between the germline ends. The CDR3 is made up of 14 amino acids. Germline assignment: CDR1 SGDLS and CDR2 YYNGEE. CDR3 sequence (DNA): TGTGCCAGCAGCGTAGGGGGGAAGGCAGATACGCAGTATTTT. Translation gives CASSVGGKADTQYF.

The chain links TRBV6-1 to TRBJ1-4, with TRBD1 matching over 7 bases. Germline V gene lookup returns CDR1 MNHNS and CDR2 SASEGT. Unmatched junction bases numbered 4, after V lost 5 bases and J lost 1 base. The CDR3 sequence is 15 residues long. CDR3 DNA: TGTGCCAGCAGTAACAGGGGAAGAACTAATGAAAAACTGTTTTTT. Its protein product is CASSNRGRTNEKLFF.

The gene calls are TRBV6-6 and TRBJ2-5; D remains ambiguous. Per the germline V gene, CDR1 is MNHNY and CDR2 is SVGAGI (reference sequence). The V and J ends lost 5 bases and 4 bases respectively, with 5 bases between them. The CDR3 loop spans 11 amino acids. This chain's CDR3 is CASSLGETQYF. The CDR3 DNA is TGTGCCAGCAGTCTAGGAGAGACCCAGTACTTC.

CDR3 in DNA: TGCGCCAGCAGTACGGGAGGACAGGGCTACGAGCAGTACTTC. It translates to CASSTGGQGYEQYF. The chain joins TRBV5-1 to TRBJ2-7, with D possibly TRBD1 on 8 matching bases. V was pared by 5 bases and J by 3 bases, with 15 bases between. Germline loops: CDR1 SGHRS, CDR2 YFSETQ. This CDR3 comprises 14 residues.

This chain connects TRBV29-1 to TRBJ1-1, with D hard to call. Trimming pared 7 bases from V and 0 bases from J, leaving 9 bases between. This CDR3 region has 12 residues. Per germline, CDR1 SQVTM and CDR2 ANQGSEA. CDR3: CSAASLNTEAFF. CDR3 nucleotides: TGCAGCGCTGCGAGTTTGAACACTGAAGCTTTCTTT.

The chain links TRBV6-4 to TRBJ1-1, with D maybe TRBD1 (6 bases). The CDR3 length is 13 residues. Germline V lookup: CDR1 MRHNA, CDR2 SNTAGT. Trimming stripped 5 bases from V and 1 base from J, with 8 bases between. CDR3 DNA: TGTGCCAGCAGTCAGACAGGGAACACTGAAGCTTTCTTT. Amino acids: CASSQTGNTEAFF.

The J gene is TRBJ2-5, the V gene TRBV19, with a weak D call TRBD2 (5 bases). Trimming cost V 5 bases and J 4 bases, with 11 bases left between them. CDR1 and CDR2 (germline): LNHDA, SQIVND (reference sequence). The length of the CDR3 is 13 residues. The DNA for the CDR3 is TGTGCCAGTAGTGCCGGACGGGGAGAGACCCAGTACTTC. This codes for CASSAGRGETQYF.

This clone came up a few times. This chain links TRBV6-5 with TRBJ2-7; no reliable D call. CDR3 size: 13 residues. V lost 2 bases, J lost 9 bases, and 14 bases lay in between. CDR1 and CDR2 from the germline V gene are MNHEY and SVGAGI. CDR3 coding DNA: TGTGCCAGCAGTTACACCTCAAGAGATTCGCAGTACTTC. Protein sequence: CASSYTSRDSQYF.